This is a list of T cell receptor beta chains from one sample in a study of response to subunit inactivated influenza vaccine. TCRdb independently ran MiXCR on the RT-PCR reads; one entry per CDR3 protein. The sample shows about 310,000 distinct CDR3 sequences, 21% of them seen only once. The sequencing used PBMCs from blood, collected about 20 months after vaccination. These receptors originate from a man aged 50-75 years who received an inactivated influenza vaccine. The CDR3 runs from the conserved cysteine through the conserved F or W. Fields, in order: V gene, D gene, clone size, J gene, CDR3 DNA, CDR3 protein. A D gene is named only where the DNA matches it firmly. A row's size may be missing; if present it is once, few, many or a size class.

TRBV7-2	NA	many	TRBJ2-5	TGTGCCAGCAGCTGGTCGGAGGGGGAGACCCAGTACTTC	CASSWSEGETQYF
TRBV2	TRBD1	few	TRBJ2-5	TGTGCCAGCAGGAGGGACAGCCAAGAGACCCAGTACTTC	CASRRDSQETQYF
TRBV20-1	TRBD2	NA	TRBJ2-7	TGCAGTGCTAGCCAGTCTAGCGGGGCCTCCGAGCAGTACTTC	CSASQSSGASEQYF
TRBV12-3/TRBV12-4	NA	few	TRBJ1-1	TGTGCCAGCAGTTTTGGATTTGATGGCACTGAAGCTTTCTTT	CASSFGFDGTEAFF
TRBV5-5	NA	NA	TRBJ1-6	TGTGCCAGCAGGTTCAGGGGTTATTCACCCCTCCACTTT	CASRFRGYSPLHF
TRBV14	NA	few	TRBJ2-5	TGTGCCAGCAGCCAAGTGGACTGGGGAGAGACCCAGTACTTC	CASSQVDWGETQYF
TRBV20-1	TRBD1	NA	TRBJ1-1	TGCAGTGCAGCCAGGGGGCCCAGTGAAGCTTTCTTT	CSAARGPSEAFF
TRBV24-1	NA	NA	TRBJ2-7	TGTGCCACCAGTGATCCCAACGAGCAGTACTTC	CATSDPNEQYF
TRBV2	NA	NA	TRBJ1-5	TGTGCCAGCAGACAAGACAGCGATCAGCCCCAGCATTTT	CASRQDSDQPQHF
TRBV18	TRBD1	NA	TRBJ2-3	TGTGCCAGCAACCGGGGACAGGGGATCGCAGATACGCAGTATTTT	CASNRGQGIADTQYF
TRBV29-1	TRBD2	few	TRBJ2-3	TGCAGCGTCGCAGCGGGAGATATCACAGATACGCAGTATTTT	CSVAAGDITDTQYF
TRBV20-1	NA	few	TRBJ2-3	TGCAGTGCCAAGGGGGGATCTAGCACAGATACGCAGTATTTT	CSAKGGSSTDTQYF
TRBV27	NA	many	TRBJ1-6	TGTGCCAGCAGTTTATCGTGGGTCGATAATTCACCCCTCCACTTT	CASSLSWVDNSPLHF
TRBV28	NA	NA	TRBJ2-7	TGTGCCAGCAACCTACAGGGAACCGTATACGAGCAGTACTTC	CASNLQGTVYEQYF
TRBV9	TRBD1	few	TRBJ1-2	TGTGCCAGCAGCGTAGGGGGACAGGGGTATGGCTACACCTTC	CASSVGGQGYGYTF
TRBV20-1	NA	few	TRBJ1-6	TGCAGTGCTCGCCGACCGGTGAGCTCCTATAATTCACCCCTCCACTTT	CSARRPVSSYNSPLHF
TRBV19	NA	NA	TRBJ2-3	TGTGCCAGTAGTATAGGGGACAATTGGTATAGCAATCAGCCCCAGTATTTT	CASSIGDNWYSNQPQYF
TRBV12-3/TRBV12-4	TRBD1	few	TRBJ2-2	TGTGCCAGCTTTGAGGGGGCATGGACCGGGGAGCTGTTTTTT	CASFEGAWTGELFF
TRBV20-1	NA	NA	TRBJ1-1	TGCAGTGCTAGTTTCCAGTCATACACTGAAGCTTTCTTT	CSASFQSYTEAFF
TRBV28	TRBD1	few	TRBJ1-2	TGTGCCAGCAGTTTAACCGTGCCGTGGACAGGAGATGGCTACACCTTC	CASSLTVPWTGDGYTF
TRBV27	TRBD2	NA	TRBJ2-1	TGTGCCAGCAGTTATCTTCTCGCCGGAGCGGGGAACAATGAGCAGTTCTTC	CASSYLLAGAGNNEQFF
TRBV20-1	NA	NA	TRBJ2-5	TGCAGTGCATCAGGGTTGGAGACCCAGTACTTC	CSASGLETQYF
TRBV12-3/TRBV12-4	NA	NA	TRBJ2-2	TGTGCCAGCCGGATAACCGGGACCGGGGAGCTGTTTTTT	CASRITGTGELFF
TRBV30	NA	few	TRBJ1-3	TGTGCCTGGAGCCTCGGACAGCTAGGGGGAAACACCATATATTTT	CAWSLGQLGGNTIYF
TRBV6-2/TRBV6-3	TRBD2	NA	TRBJ2-7	TGTGCCAGCAGTTCAGGACTAGCGGGGGCCGAGCAGTACTTC	CASSSGLAGAEQYF
TRBV10-2	NA	NA	TRBJ1-1	TGCGCCAGCAGTGTTTCTGGTTGGAACACTGAAGCTTTCTTT	CASSVSGWNTEAFF
TRBV4-2	NA	many	TRBJ1-2	TGTGCCAGCAGCCAAGATACGGGTTCGAACTATGGCTACACCTTC	CASSQDTGSNYGYTF
TRBV29-1	NA	once	TRBJ2-1	TGCAGCGTTGGGCAGGGTTTCCTTAGCTCCTACAATGAGCAGTTCTTC	CSVGQGFLSSYNEQFF
TRBV11-3	TRBD1	once	TRBJ2-1	TGTGCCAGCAGCTCCCGGACAGGGGGTCTCGATGAGCAGTTCTTC	CASSSRTGGLDEQFF
TRBV30	NA	NA	TRBJ1-1	TGTGCCTGGAACCGCCTGGCGGCGGACACTGAAGCTTTCTTT	CAWNRLAADTEAFF
TRBV29-1	NA	NA	TRBJ2-7	TGCAGCGTTGAGACAGGCTACGAGCAGTACTTC	CSVETGYEQYF